Each of the 25 T cell receptor beta chains below was sequenced from the same sample in a study of cytomegalovirus exposure and HLA in healthy donors. Both 60 Vbeta primers and 13 Jbeta primers went into the PCR. Repertoires were generated with immunoSEQ multiplex PCR, while TCRdb's copy carries only in-frame clones and drops some. This table holds 30,000 to 40,000 clones. The sequencing sample was made of PBMCs. These receptors were taken from a middle-aged woman in good health and CMV-seropositive.

The chain couples TRBV6-6 to TRBJ1-2; TRBD1 might be the D (5 bases). V lost 2 bases and J lost 0, with 13 bases in between. The germline CDR1 and CDR2 sequences are MNHNY and SVGAGI (reference sequence). CDR3 size: 16 residues. The CDR3 sequence: CASSYLRQTSNYGYTF. The CDR3 bases are TGTGCCAGCAGTTACCTCCGACAGACCTCTAACTATGGCTACACCTTC.

This chain connects TRBV5-4 to TRBJ2-1; D is possibly TRBD2 (5 bases). V gave up 2 bases and J gave up 7 bases, with 13 bases separating them. CDR1 SGHNT and CDR2 YYREEE come from the germline V gene (reference sequence). The CDR3 loop spans 14 amino acids. CDR3 protein: CASSFRSDGNEQFF. CDR3 in DNA: TGTGCCAGCAGCTTCCGTAGCGATGGGAATGAGCAGTTCTTC.

This sequence joins TRBV18 and TRBJ1-1, with D perhaps TRBD1 (5 bases). Germline assignment: CDR1 KGHSH and CDR2 LQKENI. V dropped 6 bases and J dropped 4 bases, with 15 bases sitting between them. The CDR3 is made up of 14 amino acids. CDR3 sequence: CASSMTALSTEAFF. In DNA, the CDR3 is TGTGCCAGCTCGATGACAGCGCTTAGCACTGAAGCTTTCTTT.

This chain connects TRBV7-2 to TRBJ2-7; D gene ambiguous. The CDR3 totals 15 residues. From germline, CDR1 is SGHTA and CDR2 FQGNSA. V dropped 6 bases and J dropped 0 bases, with 15 bases sitting between them. CDR3 in amino acids: CASSARRGNSYEQYF. The CDR3 nucleotides read TGTGCCAGCAGTGCCCGGCGCGGCAACTCCTACGAGCAGTACTTC. Drawing the rest from reference TRBV7-2 and TRBJ2-7, the complete variable domain is GAGVSQSPSNKVTEKGKDVELRCDPISGHTALYWYRQSLGQGLEFLIYFQGNSAPDKSGLPSDRFSAERTGGSVSTLTIQRTQQEDSAVYLCASSARRGNSYEQYFGPGTRLTVT.

V gene TRBV7-3 combines with J gene TRBJ2-7, with a weak D call TRBD2 (6 bases). The V gene's germline CDR1 is SGHTA and CDR2 FQGTGA. Trimming pared 5 bases from V and 2 bases from J, leaving 13 bases between. The CDR3 is made up of 14 amino acids. CDR3 sequence: CASSPHGGAYEQYF. In nucleotides, the CDR3 is TGTGCCAGCAGCCCTCATGGAGGGGCCTACGAGCAGTACTTC.

J is TRBJ2-1 and V is TRBV6-5; TRBD1 matches 10 bases. The V and J ends lost 4 bases and 8 bases, in that order; junction bases with no gene match: 8. This CDR3 region has 15 residues. Germline V gene data show CDR1 as MNHEY and CDR2 as SVGAGI. CDR3 amino acids: CASSLTGGDGDEQFF. DNA of the CDR3: TGTGCCAGCAGTTTGACAGGGGGCGACGGCGATGAGCAGTTCTTC.

V gene TRBV19 combines with J gene TRBJ1-1; D is unclear. The CDR3 runs 12 residues. V shed 6 bases and J shed 4 bases, with 9 bases lying between them. CDR1 and CDR2 (germline): LNHDA, SQIVND (reference sequence). The CDR3 region is CASSRVGTEAFF. The CDR3, as DNA: TGTGCCAGTAGCCGGGTCGGCACTGAAGCTTTCTTT.

The chain joins TRBV7-8 to TRBJ2-3; 7 nucleotides line up with TRBD2. Germline V gene lookup returns CDR1 SGHVS and CDR2 FQNEAQ. Germline trimming cut 5 bases from V and 1 base from J; bases unmatched to any gene: 3. CDR3 length equals 14 residues. The CDR3: CASSVTSGTDTQYF. CDR3 bases: TGTGCCAGCAGCGTAACTAGCGGCACAGATACGCAGTATTTT.

V is TRBV2 and J is TRBJ2-5, with D possibly matching TRBD2 (5 bases). Deletions cut 10 bases from V and 4 bases from J, with 19 bases between. This CDR3 has 14 amino acids. Germline assignment: CDR1 SNHLY and CDR2 FYNNEI. The CDR3 region has the DNA TGTGCCACTAGCTCCCCCCGGGGATTAGAGACCCAGTACTTC. It is translated as CATSSPRGLETQYF.

This sequence joins TRBV19 and TRBJ2-3; the match to TRBD2 covers 9 bases. Germline V lookup: CDR1 LNHDA, CDR2 SQIVND (reference sequence). The CDR3 totals 12 residues. V gave up 6 bases and J gave up 12 bases; unmatched junction bases: 7. The chain's CDR3 is CASSLSGGLQYF. CDR3 nucleotide sequence: TGTGCCAGTAGCCTTAGCGGGGGCCTCCAGTATTTT.

The chain couples TRBV4-2 to TRBJ2-3; TRBD2 agrees at 12 bases. The CDR3 covers 19 residues. The V and J ends lost 0 bases and 2 bases, in that order; junction bases with no gene match: 9. Looked up from germline, CDR1 is LGHNA and CDR2 is YNFKEQ. The CDR3 is CASSQDILAGGLLTDTQYF. CDR3 DNA: TGTGCCAGCAGCCAAGATATACTAGCGGGAGGTCTCCTCACAGATACGCAGTATTTT.

The chain combines TRBV25-1 with TRBJ2-7; 12 bases are a match to TRBD2. With V trimmed by 6 bases and J by 7 bases, 7 bases remained unmatched. Germline V gives CDR1 MGHDK, CDR2 SYGVNS. This CDR3 is 14 amino acids long. CDR3 sequence: CASSLAGGPGEQYF. The CDR3 nucleotides are TGTGCCAGCAGCCTAGCGGGAGGGCCGGGAGAGCAGTACTTC.

V and J are TRBV28 and TRBJ1-2; D not resolved. Trimming shortened V by 3 bases and J by 1 base, and 9 bases separated the two germline ends. This CDR3 has 14 residues. Germline V CDR1 and CDR2: MDHEN, SYDVKM. This CDR3 is CASSLAQYNYGYTF. The CDR3 DNA follows: TGTGCCAGCAGTTTGGCACAGTATAACTATGGCTACACCTTC.

The chain carries TRBV29-1 and TRBJ2-5; TRBD1 is a possible D gene (6 bases). The CDR3 consists of 13 residues. From germline, CDR1 is SQVTM and CDR2 ANQGSEA. V lost 3 bases, J lost 5 bases, and 13 bases lay in between. CDR3 residues: CSVDAQGRETQYF. The CDR3 DNA reads TGCAGCGTTGACGCACAGGGACGGGAGACCCAGTACTTC.

The chain employs TRBV6-5 and TRBJ2-7; a possible D gene is TRBD1 (6 bases). V was trimmed by 4 bases and J by 5 bases, leaving 9 bases between them. CDR1 and CDR2 (germline): MNHEY, SVGAGI. The CDR3 is 12 residues long. As DNA, the CDR3 is TGTGCCAGCAGTTTAGGGGGTGACGAGCAGTACTTC. It is translated as CASSLGGDEQYF.

V gene TRBV5-5 combines with J gene TRBJ1-1; the D gene is possibly TRBD1 (6 bases). The CDR3 is 14 residues long. The germline CDR1 and CDR2 sequences are SGHKS and YYEKEE (reference sequence). V was clipped by 0 bases and J by 3 bases, with 9 bases between them. The CDR3 loop reads CASSLGGRDTEAFF. CDR3 in DNA: TGTGCCAGCAGCTTGGGGGGGCGGGACACTGAAGCTTTCTTT.

The chain combines TRBV28 with TRBJ1-5, with D uncertain. The germline CDR1 and CDR2 sequences are MDHEN and SYDVKM. Trimming removed 2 bases from V and 2 bases from J, with 10 bases in between. CDR3 size: 15 residues. CDR3 bases: TGTGCCAGCAGTTTAAGACTGAATGGCAATCAGCCCCAGCATTTT. Protein sequence: CASSLRLNGNQPQHF. The full variable domain, completed using reference TRBV28 and TRBJ1-5, is DVKVTQSSRYLVKRTGEKVFLECVQDMDHENMFWYRQDPGLGLRLIYFSYDVKMKEKGDIPEGYSVSREKKERFSLILESASTNQTSMYLCASSLRLNGNQPQHFGDGTRLSIL.

The chain couples TRBV5-4 to TRBJ1-2; D unclear. The CDR3 contains 12 residues. V gave up 2 bases and J gave up 3 bases, with 5 bases separating them. Germline lookup yields CDR1 SGHNT and CDR2 YYREEE (reference sequence). The CDR3 sequence: CASSFGDYGYTF. The CDR3 DNA sequence: TGTGCCAGCAGCTTCGGGGACTATGGCTACACCTTC. Drawing the rest from reference TRBV5-4 and TRBJ1-2, the complete variable domain is ETGVTQSPTHLIKTRGQQVTLRCSSQSGHNTVSWYQQALGQGPQFIFQYYREEENGRGNFPPRFSGLQFPNYSSELNVNALELDDSALYLCASSFGDYGYTFGSGTRLTVV.

This rearrangement joins TRBV6-5 to TRBJ2-7, with 7 nucleotides matching TRBD2. V trimming: 8 bases; J trimming: 0 bases; junction bases outside the gene matches: 7. Germline V gene data show CDR1 as MNHEY and CDR2 as SVGAGI. The CDR3 is made up of 14 amino acids. CDR3 protein: CASCPGDYSYEQYF. The CDR3 DNA is TGTGCCAGCTGCCCCGGGGACTACTCCTACGAGCAGTACTTC.

The rearrangement links TRBV11-3 to TRBJ1-3; D is unresolved. This CDR3 region has 13 residues. Germline CDR1 and CDR2: SGHNT and YENEEA. V gave up 5 bases and J gave up 7 bases, with 12 bases separating them. CDR3 in amino acids: CASSPGGMNTIYF. CDR3 nucleotides: TGTGCCAGCAGCCCGGGAGGGATGAACACCATATATTTT.

The chain has TRBV30 and TRBJ2-6; D gene ambiguous. The germline V and J ends were trimmed by 3 bases and 13 bases, with 10 bases remaining between them. CDR1 is GTSNPN, CDR2 SVGIG, per germline (reference sequence). CDR3 size: 11 residues. CDR3 protein: CAWSLSGVLTF. As DNA, the CDR3 is TGTGCCTGGAGCCTATCCGGGGTCCTGACTTTC.

V and J are TRBV29-1 and TRBJ2-3; D remains ambiguous. Germline CDR1 is SQVTM and CDR2 is ANQGSEA. CDR3 length: 12 residues. V lost 2 bases, J lost 5 bases, and 8 bases lay in between. The CDR3 DNA reads TGCAGCGTTGAATCAGGTCAAGATACGCAGTATTTT. This sequence encodes CSVESGQDTQYF.

V usage is TRBV6-1 and J usage is TRBJ2-7, with TRBD2 as a possible D gene (7 bases). This CDR3 region has 13 residues. V lost 8 bases and J lost 5, with 16 bases in between. CDR1 and CDR2 (germline): MNHNS, SASEGT. CDR3 loop: CASCRGGDDEQYF. DNA for the CDR3: TGTGCCAGCTGCCGAGGGGGGGACGACGAGCAGTACTTC.

The chain joins TRBV28 to TRBJ1-2; D is perhaps TRBD1 (6 bases). The CDR3 has 15 amino acids. The V and J ends lost 4 bases and 7 bases respectively, with 19 bases between them. From germline, CDR1 is MDHEN and CDR2 SYDVKM. CDR3: CASSSPGGGGFGYTF. The CDR3 DNA follows: TGTGCCAGCAGTTCTCCGGGGGGAGGGGGGTTTGGCTACACCTTC.

J is TRBJ2-1 and V is TRBV6-1; the D gene is possibly TRBD1 (6 bases). Trimming removed 8 bases from V and 4 bases from J, with 15 bases in between. Germline CDR1 and CDR2: MNHNS and SASEGT. CDR3 length equals 14 residues. CDR3 sequence: CASYGTHDYNEQFF. CDR3 DNA: TGTGCCAGCTACGGGACACACGATTACAATGAGCAGTTCTTC.